This T cell receptor beta chain was obtained from a study of T cell responses to AZD1222 COVID-19 vaccine. Findings and caveats of the study: Increased Spike-specific TCR breadth and depth were observed after two AZD1222 doses. Seropositive AZD1222 recipients at baseline numbered only 6 or 7.

Concerning this clone itself: Antigen unknown.

Profiled with immunoSEQ multiplex PCR; TCRdb holds only in-frame clones, not every one. Here the sample spans fewer than 200,000 clones, around 88% being singletons. Germline values: CDR1 PRHDT, CDR2 FYEKMQ (reference sequence). The CDR3 has 16 residues. The ends lost 5 bases at V and 4 bases at J; junction bases unmatched: 9. Second doses at about 4 or about 12 weeks were pooled. The clonotype was recovered from an adult who received the AZD1222 COVID-19 vaccine. The sequencing used peripheral blood, collected 28 days after the second AZD1222 dose. The rearrangement joins TRBV13 to TRBJ2-3, with 10 nucleotides matching TRBD2. This chain's CDR3 is CASSVERGGGSDTQYF. For the CDR3, the DNA is TGTGCCAGCAGCGTCGAGCGGGGGGGCGGGTCAGATACGCAGTATTTT.